Each of the 16 T cell receptor beta chains below was sequenced from the same sample in a study of T cell responses to AZD1222 COVID-19 vaccine. Generated by immunoSEQ multiplex PCR, the TCRdb table keeps only in-frame clones and is missing some. The table includes some 150,000 clones, around 90% detected once. The sample here was peripheral blood, taken on day 0 of MenACWY control vaccination. These TCRs come from an adult in good health.

The rearrangement joins TRBV3-1 (or the pseudogene TRBV3-2) to TRBJ1-1; D not resolved. The CDR3 sequence is 16 residues long. V was shortened by 0 bases and J by 1 base, with 12 bases between the two germline ends. Germline values: CDR1 LGHDT, CDR2 YNNKEL (reference sequence). DNA of the CDR3: TGTGCCAGCAGCCAAGATTCTGGTTTCGGGAACACTGAAGCTTTCTTT. Translating gives CASSQDSGFGNTEAFF.

This rearrangement joins TRBV18 to TRBJ2-1; D not certain. The germline V gene encodes CDR1 KGHSH and CDR2 LQKENI. V dropped 3 bases and J dropped 0 bases, with 12 bases sitting between them. The CDR3 contains 16 residues. The CDR3, as DNA: TGTGCCAGCTCACCGTCTAAGGTGGGCTCCTACAATGAGCAGTTCTTC. Protein sequence: CASSPSKVGSYNEQFF. The variable domain in full, with the rest retrieved from reference TRBV18 and TRBJ2-1, is NAGVMQNPRHLVRRRGQEARLRCSPMKGHSHVYWYRQLPEEGLKFMVYLQKENIIDESGMPKERFSAEFPKEGPSILRIQQVVRGDSAAYFCASSPSKVGSYNEQFFGPGTRLTVL.

V is TRBV12-3 or TRBV12-4 and J is TRBJ2-2; the D gene could be TRBD1 or TRBD2 (5 bases each). Trimming cost V 6 bases and J 8 bases, with 13 bases left between them. The length of the CDR3 is 13 residues. CDR3 in amino acids: CASRNLEGGELFF. DNA for the CDR3: TGTGCCAGCAGGAACTTAGAGGGGGGGGAGCTGTTTTTT.

This chain joins TRBV7-9 and TRBJ1-6, with D hard to call. V dropped 3 bases and J dropped 0 bases, with 9 bases sitting between them. This CDR3 region has 16 residues. In germline, CDR1 is SEHNR, CDR2 FQNEAQ (reference sequence). The CDR3 sequence: CASSLSGSSYNSPLHF. CDR3 coding DNA: TGTGCCAGCAGCTTGAGTGGGAGCTCCTATAATTCACCCCTCCACTTT.

V is TRBV30 and J is TRBJ1-1; D not resolved. CDR1 GTSNPN and CDR2 SVGIG come from the germline V gene (reference sequence). CDR3 length: 14 amino acids. V dropped 2 bases and J dropped 3 bases, with 13 bases sitting between them. The CDR3 here is CAWSTTGRDTEAFF. CDR3 in DNA: TGTGCCTGGAGTACGACCGGAAGAGACACTGAAGCTTTCTTT.

V gene TRBV30 combines with J gene TRBJ1-2; D is unresolved. V lost 4 bases to trimming and J lost 4 bases, with 13 bases between them. Germline V gene data show CDR1 as GTSNPN and CDR2 as SVGIG (reference sequence). The CDR3 consists of 13 residues. The CDR3 is CAWTSSFPYGYTF. The CDR3 nucleotides read TGTGCCTGGACTTCAAGTTTCCCCTATGGCTACACCTTC.

This sequence joins TRBV25-1 and TRBJ1-2; D remains unclear. Germline CDR1 is MGHDK and CDR2 is SYGVNS. The CDR3 loop spans 13 amino acids. V lost 3 bases to trimming and J lost 2 bases, with 7 bases between them. CDR3 amino acids: CASSEGGNYGYTF. CDR3 bases: TGTGCCAGCAGTGAGGGTGGGAACTATGGCTACACCTTC.

This sequence joins TRBV5-1 and TRBJ2-5; D may match TRBD1 or TRBD2 (6 bases each). V was pared by 0 bases and J by 2 bases, with 14 bases between. In germline, CDR1 is SGHRS, CDR2 YFSETQ. This CDR3 comprises 16 residues. The CDR3, as DNA: TGCGCCAGCAGCTTGGTAGGGGGGCCCGCTCAAGAGACCCAGTACTTC. This encodes CASSLVGGPAQETQYF.

This chain links TRBV4-1 with TRBJ2-6; D is uncertain. Germline V CDR1 and CDR2: MGHRA, YSYEKL. The CDR3 is made up of 15 amino acids. The germline V and J ends were trimmed by 4 bases and 0 bases, with 7 bases remaining between them. CDR3 in DNA: TGCGCCAGCAGCCCGGTCGTCTCTGGGGCCAACGTCCTGACTTTC. This sequence encodes CASSPVVSGANVLTF.

This sequence joins TRBV7-6 and TRBJ2-2, with 14 bases fitting TRBD2. The CDR3 consists of 19 residues. CDR1 is SGHVS, CDR2 FNYEAQ, per germline. Trimming removed 6 bases from V and 5 bases from J; junction bases left unmatched: 14. The chain's CDR3 is CASSLKPGLAGASTGELFF. The CDR3 DNA sequence: TGTGCCAGCAGTCTCAAACCGGGACTAGCGGGAGCTAGTACCGGGGAGCTGTTTTTT.

Note on this clone: The junction differs from germline at one of its ends, possibly a read error. The chain carries TRBV7-2 and TRBJ2-1; the match to TRBD2 covers 11 bases. From germline, CDR1 is SGHTA and CDR2 FQGNSA. The CDR3 covers 14 residues. The CDR3 sequence is CASNLAGGFDEQFF. In DNA, the CDR3 is TGTGCCAGCAACTTAGCGGGAGGGTTTGATGAGCAGTTCTTC.

The chain joins TRBV28 to TRBJ1-2; D may be TRBD1 (5 bases). The V gene lost 2 bases and the J gene lost 4 bases, with 5 bases spanning the gap. From germline, CDR1 is MDHEN and CDR2 SYDVKM. The CDR3 loop spans 12 amino acids. CDR3 sequence: CASSLRGYGYTF. The DNA for the CDR3 is TGTGCCAGCAGTTTAAGGGGCTATGGCTACACCTTC.

The V and J genes are TRBV11-3 and TRBJ2-7; TRBD2 matches at 9 bases. CDR1 and CDR2 from the germline V gene are SGHNT and YENEEA. J was trimmed by 2 bases and V by 5 bases; bases with no gene match: 7. This CDR3 has 15 amino acids. The CDR3 is CASSGGGDRAYEQYF. The DNA of the CDR3 is TGTGCCAGCAGCGGCGGGGGGGATCGAGCCTACGAGCAGTACTTC.

The gene calls are TRBV6-2 or TRBV6-3 and TRBJ2-1; the match to TRBD1 covers 9 bases. Germline CDR1 is MNHEY and CDR2 is SVGEGT. There are 16 residues in the CDR3. V lost 5 bases, J lost 6 bases, and 11 bases stayed unmatched. CDR3 nucleotides: TGTGCCAGCAGTCGTACTACAGGGGGCTACCCCAATGAGCAGTTCTTC. It codes for CASSRTTGGYPNEQFF.

This clone has only one observation. This chain links TRBV19 with TRBJ1-6; D call uncertain. The CDR3 has 13 amino acids. Trimming left V 5 bases short and J 14 bases short, with 16 bases between. Germline values: CDR1 LNHDA, CDR2 SQIVND (reference sequence). CDR3 amino acids: CASSPDPGRALHF. CDR3 sequence (DNA): TGTGCCAGTAGTCCTGACCCCGGACGGGCCCTCCACTTT.

This chain joins TRBV28 and TRBJ1-2, with D maybe TRBD1 (6 bases). Germline-derived CDR1 and CDR2 are MDHEN and SYDVKM. CDR3 length: 15 amino acids. V lost 7 bases, J lost 4 bases, and 19 bases lay in between. The DNA of the CDR3 is TGTGCCAGCAACCTCCCCGGGGGCCCAGGCTATGGCTACACCTTC. This sequence encodes CASNLPGGPGYGYTF.